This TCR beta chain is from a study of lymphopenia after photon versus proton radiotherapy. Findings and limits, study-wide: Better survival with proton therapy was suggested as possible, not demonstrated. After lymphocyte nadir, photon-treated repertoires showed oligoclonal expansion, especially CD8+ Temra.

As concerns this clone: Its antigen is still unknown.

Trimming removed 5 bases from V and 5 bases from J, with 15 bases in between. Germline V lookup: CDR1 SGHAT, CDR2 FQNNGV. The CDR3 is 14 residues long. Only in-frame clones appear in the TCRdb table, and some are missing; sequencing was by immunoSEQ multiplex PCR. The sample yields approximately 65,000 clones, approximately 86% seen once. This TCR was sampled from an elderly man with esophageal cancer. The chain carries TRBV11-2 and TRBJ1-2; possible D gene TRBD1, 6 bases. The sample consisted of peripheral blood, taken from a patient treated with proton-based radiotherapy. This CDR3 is CASSPRHGQYGYTF. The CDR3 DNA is TGTGCCAGCAGCCCTAGGCACGGACAGTATGGCTACACCTTC.